These T cell receptor beta chains were read from a single sample in a study of blood T cell repertoires in COVID-19. Produced via immunoSEQ multiplex PCR; TCRdb's table is partial and in-frame only. Of around 98,000 clones listed, nearly 90% were seen once; the top ten hold about 4.5%. The sample taken for sequencing was peripheral blood. These TCRs come from a man aged 70-80 years with acute or convalescent COVID-19. Each CDR3 is given with its conserved first and last residue. D genes are given only for firm matches. Clone size is stated in some rows and not others, as once, few, many or a class when expanded.

cdr3_nt	cdr3_aa	d_call	clone_size	v_call	j_call
TGTGCCAGCAGCCGCCTTTACGAGCAGTACTTC	CASSRLYEQYF	NA	NA	TRBV7-8	TRBJ2-7
TGCGCCAGCAGCTTGGACGGGACAGCCCTAGAGACCCAGTACTTC	CASSLDGTALETQYF	TRBD1	NA	TRBV5-1	TRBJ2-5
TGCGCCAGCAGCTTGGTGCCGGGGGGAGAGACCCAGTACTTC	CASSLVPGGETQYF	TRBD2	NA	TRBV5-1	TRBJ2-5
TGTGCCAGCAGTGAATTAGAGGGGGCAGAGACCCAGTACTTC	CASSELEGAETQYF	TRBD1	NA	TRBV6-1	TRBJ2-5
TGTGCCTGGAGGGGGACAGACATGAGCTCCTACAATGAGCAGTTCTTC	CAWRGTDMSSYNEQFF	TRBD1	NA	TRBV30	TRBJ2-1
TGTGCCAGCAGTGACTCCGCGTACAGGGGGCTAATCTATGGCTACACCTTC	CASSDSAYRGLIYGYTF	TRBD1	NA	TRBV25-1	TRBJ1-2
TGTGCCAGCAGTCCAAGGGGGACAGGGACAAACATTCAGTACTTC	CASSPRGTGTNIQYF	TRBD1	NA	TRBV2	TRBJ2-4
TGTGCCACCAGTGATCCCGGGGAAGTCCAAGAGACCCAGTACTTC	CATSDPGEVQETQYF	NA	NA	TRBV24-1	TRBJ2-5
TGTGCCAGCCAGGCCTCTGGAAACACCATATATTTT	CASQASGNTIYF	NA	once	TRBV25-1	TRBJ1-3
TGCGCCAGCAGCTTGAGGACAGGGGATGAAAAACTGTTTTTT	CASSLRTGDEKLFF	TRBD1	NA	TRBV5-1	TRBJ1-4
TGTGCCACCAGCAGAGCCATGGGACAGGGCACTAATGAAAAACTGTTTTTT	CATSRAMGQGTNEKLFF	TRBD1	NA	TRBV15	TRBJ1-4
TGTGCCAGTAGTGGGACAGATTTAAACACTGAAGCTTTCTTT	CASSGTDLNTEAFF	TRBD1	NA	TRBV19	TRBJ1-1
TGTGCCAGCGGAACCTTTGTTGGGCGGGGGGGAAACACAGATACGCAGTATTTT	CASGTFVGRGGNTDTQYF	TRBD2	NA	TRBV2	TRBJ2-3
TGCAGCGTTGAACTACAGGGGGCTGGGGCCAACGTCCTGACTTTC	CSVELQGAGANVLTF	TRBD1	once	TRBV29-1	TRBJ2-6